Listed below are T cell receptor beta chains from one sample, sequenced in a study of blood T cell repertoires in COVID-19. Some clones are missing from TCRdb's copy, which holds only in-frame ones; the method was immunoSEQ multiplex PCR. The repertoire holds about 97,000 clones, with 80% to 95% as singletons. Specimen: peripheral blood. These receptors were taken from a woman aged 45-65 years with COVID-19, enrolled during active disease. CDR3s include the opening cysteine and the closing phenylalanine or tryptophan. D genes are given only for firm matches. The size entry is marked missing in some rows and otherwise reads once, few, many or a size class.

cdr3_length	clone_size	d_call	v_call	j_call	cdr3_nt	cdr3_aa
14	NA	TRBD2	TRBV7-3	TRBJ2-3	TGTGCCAGCAGCCCGGGACTAGATTCAGATACGCAGTATTTT	CASSPGLDSDTQYF
11	NA	NA	TRBV2	TRBJ2-1	TGTGCCAGCAGACTAGTTAATGAGCAGTTCTTC	CASRLVNEQFF
16	NA	NA	TRBV11-3	TRBJ2-2	TGTGCCAGCAGCCCCAGTGGCAGGGGCGGGACCGGGGAGCTGTTTTTT	CASSPSGRGGTGELFF
14	once	NA	TRBV19	TRBJ1-5	TGTGCCAGTATCCCCCCGTATAGCAATCAGCCCCAGCATTTT	CASIPPYSNQPQHF
14	NA	NA	TRBV10-3	TRBJ1-2	TGTGCCATTTATCGCCAGGGGACACCCCATGGCTACACCTTC	CAIYRQGTPHGYTF
16	NA	NA	TRBV6-2/TRBV6-3	TRBJ2-7	TGTGCCAGCAGTCCCAGGCGGAGGGTGGGAATCTACGAGCAGTACTTC	CASSPRRRVGIYEQYF
16	NA	NA	TRBV7-9	TRBJ1-5	TGTGCCAGCAGCCCCCTGGGGGGGCAGGGCAATCAGCCCCAGCATTTT	CASSPLGGQGNQPQHF
19	once	TRBD1	TRBV28	TRBJ1-5	TGTGCCAGCAGTTTATTTACCGGGACAGGGATAATGGGCAATCAGCCCCAGCATTTT	CASSLFTGTGIMGNQPQHF
17	NA	NA	TRBV5-1	TRBJ2-3	TGCGCCAGCAGCTTTTCAGGTAGTAGGGGCTCCACAGATACGCAGTATTTT	CASSFSGSRGSTDTQYF
15	NA	NA	TRBV5-1	TRBJ1-5	TGCGCCAGCAGCTTGGGGCCAGGGCACCAGAAGGCCCAGCATTTT	CASSLGPGHQKAQHF
13	NA	NA	TRBV12-3/TRBV12-4	TRBJ1-1	TGTGCCAGCAGAACTAACTGGAACACTGAAGCTTTCTTT	CASRTNWNTEAFF
13	few	NA	TRBV27	TRBJ1-1	TGTGCCAGCAGTGGAGCGCTGAACACTGAAGCTTTCTTT	CASSGALNTEAFF
12	NA	NA	TRBV5-6	TRBJ1-1	TGTGCCAGCAGCCAACTATACACTGAAGCTTTCTTT	CASSQLYTEAFF
17	NA	NA	TRBV2	TRBJ2-1	TGTGCCAGCAGTGAGATCCCGGGGACTTTACTCAACAATGAGCAGTTCTTC	CASSEIPGTLLNNEQFF
15	few	TRBD1	TRBV28	TRBJ1-3	TGTGCCACCCTCGACAGGGGTAGAGCTGGAAACACCATATATTTT	CATLDRGRAGNTIYF
15	NA	TRBD1	TRBV19	TRBJ1-5	TGTGCCAGTAAGACAGGACAGGGAATTGGTCAGCCCCAGCATTTT	CASKTGQGIGQPQHF
14	NA	TRBD1	TRBV3-1/TRBV3-2	TRBJ1-1	TGTGCCAGCAGCCGAACACAGGGGACGGGTGGTACTTTCTTT	CASSRTQGTGGTFF
15	NA	NA	TRBV7-8	TRBJ2-7	TGTGCCAGCAGCTATTCCGGGACTGCAACCTACGAGCAGTACTTC	CASSYSGTATYEQYF
13	NA	NA	TRBV3-1/TRBV3-2	TRBJ1-6	TGTGCCAGCAGCCCACTCTATAATTCACCCCTCCACTTT	CASSPLYNSPLHF
15	NA	NA	TRBV7-6	TRBJ1-4	TGTGCCAGCAGCTTTAAGGACACCGAGAATGAAAAACTGTTTTTT	CASSFKDTENEKLFF
15	NA	TRBD2	TRBV6-6	TRBJ2-1	TGTGCCAGCAGTTTCGCCCTAGGACTAGCGGAAGAGCAGTTCTTC	CASSFALGLAEEQFF
15	NA	NA	TRBV19	TRBJ2-7	TGTGCCAGTAGCGTCACCGGGTCCCAATCCTACGAGCAGTACTTC	CASSVTGSQSYEQYF
15	NA	NA	TRBV19	TRBJ2-7	TGTGCCAGTAGTACCCCTATGGGCCCTCTTCGCGAGCAGTACTTC	CASSTPMGPLREQYF
15	NA	NA	TRBV7-8	TRBJ2-3	TGTGCCAGCAGCCAAATGGGGGGGGGCCCAGATACGCAGTATTTT	CASSQMGGGPDTQYF
11	NA	NA	TRBV9	TRBJ1-1	TGTGCCAGCAGCTCCCAGGGTCGAGCTTTCTTT	CASSSQGRAFF
15	NA	NA	TRBV19	TRBJ1-6	TGTGCCAGTTCACAGGGAATCGGATGGAATTCACCCCTCCACTTT	CASSQGIGWNSPLHF
12	NA	NA	TRBV19	TRBJ1-4	TGTGCCAGTAGCCCAGGGAATGAAAAACTGTTTTTT	CASSPGNEKLFF
15	NA	NA	TRBV4-2	TRBJ1-5	TGTGCCAGCAGCCTTCGGACAGCCGAAAATCAGCCCCAGCATTTT	CASSLRTAENQPQHF
17	once	TRBD2	TRBV10-3	TRBJ2-1	TGTGCCATCAGGGACCCGGGACTAGCGGGGGGAATGGGGGAGCAGTTCTTC	CAIRDPGLAGGMGEQFF
15	NA	NA	TRBV11-3	TRBJ1-1	TGTGCCAGCAGCCCTTGGAGGGGAGCGAACACTGAAGCTTTCTTT	CASSPWRGANTEAFF
13	NA	NA	TRBV18	TRBJ1-5	TGTGCCAGCTCACCAGGGGGGAATCAGCCCCAGCATTTT	CASSPGGNQPQHF
14	NA	NA	TRBV13	TRBJ1-5	TGTGCCAGCAGCTTAGGCGGGGGAAACCAGCCCCAGCATTTT	CASSLGGGNQPQHF